The 26 T cell receptor beta chains reported below all come from one sample, sequenced in a study of CD8 T cells in Susac syndrome. The RNA input was about 0.45 to 1 ug, and it was reverse transcribed with random hexamers. TCRdb itself ran the immunoSEQ multiplex PCR reads through MiXCR, one entry per CDR3 protein. The sample yields some 18,000 distinct CDR3 sequences, approximately 95% seen once. Sequences were obtained from CD8+ T cells from PBMCs. All receptors come from a human donor in good health.

CDR3 sequence: CASSQGHQETQYF. The CDR3 DNA sequence: TGCGCCAGCAGCCAAGGTCACCAAGAGACCCAGTACTTC. The chain recombines TRBV4-3 with TRBJ2-5; no firm D call. The germline gives CDR1 LGHNA, CDR2 YSLEER. This CDR3 has 13 residues. V gave up 1 base and J gave up 0 bases, with 3 bases separating them.

V and J are TRBV7-3 and TRBJ1-1, with unresolved D. The CDR3 has 14 residues. Germline V gives CDR1 SGHTA, CDR2 FQGTGA. Trimming removed 3 bases from V and 4 bases from J, with 12 bases in between. The CDR3 region is CASSFSGGFTEAFF. CDR3 bases: TGTGCCAGCAGCTTTTCGGGTGGTTTCACTGAAGCTTTCTTT.

The chain carries TRBV28 and TRBJ2-5, with D perhaps being TRBD1 or TRBD2 (5 bases each). Trimming took off 2 bases at V and 3 bases at J, with 7 bases between the two ends. Germline V gives CDR1 MDHEN, CDR2 SYDVKM. This CDR3 is built from 13 residues. The CDR3 sequence: CASSLMGEETQYF. The DNA for the CDR3 is TGTGCCAGCAGTTTAATGGGGGAAGAGACCCAGTACTTC.

The V gene is TRBV30, the J gene TRBJ1-1; 9 bases align to TRBD1. This CDR3 has 14 amino acids. The germline V gene encodes CDR1 GTSNPN and CDR2 SVGIG (reference sequence). The V gene end was trimmed by 5 bases and the J gene end by 5 bases; junction bases not matched to a gene: 9. CDR3 in DNA: TGTGCCTGGGACACCGGGACAGGGCGAACTGAAGCTTTCTTT. Residues: CAWDTGTGRTEAFF.

The V and J genes are TRBV11-2 and TRBJ2-1, with D maybe TRBD2 (5 bases). The V gene's germline CDR1 is SGHAT and CDR2 FQNNGV. Trimming pared 7 bases from V and 8 bases from J, leaving 12 bases between. The CDR3 is made up of 12 amino acids. CDR3 sequence reads: CASTLSGDEQFF. CDR3 sequence (DNA): TGTGCCAGCACTCTGAGCGGCGATGAGCAGTTCTTC.

The rearrangement links TRBV5-4 to TRBJ2-5; 11 bases align to TRBD2. In germline, CDR1 is SGHNT, CDR2 YYREEE (reference sequence). V lost 1 base to trimming and J lost 5 bases; unmatched junction nucleotides: 7. The length of the CDR3 is 16 residues. The CDR3 reads CASSLSTSGIRETQYF. CDR3 DNA sequence: TGTGCCAGCAGCTTGTCGACTAGCGGGATAAGGGAGACCCAGTACTTC.

The chain carries TRBV5-6 and TRBJ1-4; the match to TRBD1 covers 8 bases. CDR3 length: 16 residues. V lost 1 base, J lost 5 bases, and 7 bases stayed unmatched. Germline CDR1 is SGHDT and CDR2 is YYEEEE. Here the CDR3 DNA reads TGTGCCAGCAGCTTGTGGTTGGACAGGGAAAATGAAAAACTGTTTTTT. This translates into CASSLWLDRENEKLFF.

This rearrangement joins TRBV27 to TRBJ2-7; unclear D gene. CDR1 and CDR2 from the germline V gene are MNHEY and SMNVEV (reference sequence). The CDR3 length is 13 residues. Trimming pared 2 bases from V and 3 bases from J, leaving 8 bases between. The CDR3, as DNA: TGTGCCAGCAGTTTAGGTACGGGCTACGAGCAGTACGTC. Its protein product is CASSLGTGYEQYV.

This rearrangement joins TRBV2 to TRBJ2-1, with 8 positions matching TRBD2. Trimming took 8 bases from V and 2 from J; bases not matched to a gene: 11. CDR3 length equals 16 residues. Germline assignment: CDR1 SNHLY and CDR2 FYNNEI. The CDR3 here is CASGRSGSIAYNEQFF. The CDR3 nucleotides are TGTGCCAGCGGTAGGAGCGGGAGCATCGCCTACAATGAGCAGTTCTTC. Full variable domain (remainder filled in from reference TRBV2 and TRBJ2-1): EPEVTQTPSHQVTQMGQEVILRCVPISNHLYFYWYRQILGQKVEFLVSFYNNEISEKSEIFDDQFSVERPDGSNFTLKIRSTKLEDSAMYFCASGRSGSIAYNEQFFGPGTRLTVL.

This sequence joins TRBV27 and TRBJ1-2; no firm D call. Germline loops: CDR1 MNHEY, CDR2 SMNVEV (reference sequence). The V gene lost 0 bases and the J gene lost 4 bases, with 6 bases spanning the gap. CDR3 length: 13 amino acids. The chain's CDR3 is CASSLSPAYGYTF. The CDR3 DNA reads TGTGCCAGCAGTTTATCGCCCGCCTATGGCTACACCTTC.

CDR3 region: CASSAEYTYNEQFF. In nucleotides, the CDR3 is TGTGCCAGCAGCGCCGAATACACTTACAATGAGCAGTTCTTC. The gene calls are TRBV9 and TRBJ2-1; D not resolved. Germline lookup yields CDR1 SGDLS and CDR2 YYNGEE. The CDR3 spans 14 residues. Between the trimmed V and J ends, which lost 3 bases and 4 bases, there was a span of 11 bases.

This chain connects TRBV4-1 to TRBJ1-1; D gene unclear. CDR3 size: 13 residues. V shed 0 bases and J shed 5 bases, with 7 bases lying between them. Per germline, CDR1 MGHRA and CDR2 YSYEKL. The CDR3 spells CASSQERGTEAFF. In DNA, the CDR3 is TGCGCCAGCAGCCAAGAACGAGGGACTGAAGCTTTCTTT.

The chain carries TRBV5-1 and TRBJ2-7; D not certain. Germline CDR1 SGHRS, CDR2 YFSETQ. V lost 3 bases and J 3 bases, leaving 10 bases between the germline ends. This CDR3 comprises 13 residues. CDR3 nucleotide sequence: TGCGCCAGCAGCTACCTTCCGAACTACGAGCAGTACGTC. Its protein product is CASSYLPNYEQYV.

This sequence joins TRBV29-1 and TRBJ2-1; TRBD2 matches 11 bases. Germline CDR1 is SQVTM and CDR2 is ANQGSEA. The CDR3 is 17 residues long. Unmatched junction bases numbered 12, after V lost 3 bases and J lost 5 bases. CDR3 sequence (DNA): TGCAGCGTTGATCGTTGGGAAACTAGCGGGAGAAACAATGAGCAGTTCTTC. The encoded protein is CSVDRWETSGRNNEQFF.

Only one count was recorded for this clonotype. The chain has TRBV27 and TRBJ2-1; tentatively, D is TRBD2 (5 bases). The CDR3 is 15 amino acids. V shed 1 base and J shed 4 bases, with 11 bases lying between them. Germline V gene lookup returns CDR1 MNHEY and CDR2 SMNVEV (reference sequence). For the CDR3, the DNA is TGTGCCAGCAGTTTATTGAGGGAGCGGTACAATGAGCAGTTCTTC. Translating gives CASSLLRERYNEQFF.

The chain recombines TRBV20-1 with TRBJ1-5, with a weak D call TRBD1 (5 bases). This CDR3 contains 15 residues. CDR1 and CDR2 from the germline V gene are DFQATT and SNEGSKA (reference sequence). The germline V and J ends were trimmed by 3 bases and 1 base, with 13 bases remaining between them. The CDR3 bases are TGCAGTGCTAGGGCCTTGGGGGGAAGCAATCAGCCCCAGCATTTT. Amino acids: CSARALGGSNQPQHF.

The rearrangement joins TRBV7-7 to TRBJ2-5; D not resolved. In germline, CDR1 is SSHAT, CDR2 FNYEAQ (reference sequence). The CDR3 covers 12 residues. Trimming took off 8 bases at V and 5 bases at J, with 12 bases between the two ends. CDR3 sequence: CASSPAGETQYF. Written as DNA, the CDR3 is TGTGCCAGCTCACCAGCTGGGGAGACCCAGTACTTC.

The chain links TRBV7-2 to TRBJ2-7; tentative D call: TRBD2 (6 bases). Germline CDR1 is SGHTA and CDR2 is FQGNSA. Trimming pared 1 base from V and 4 bases from J, leaving 11 bases between. The CDR3 totals 14 residues. The CDR3 DNA is TGTGCCAGCAGCTTAGGCCTGGGAGGATACGAGCAGTACGTC. Translation gives CASSLGLGGYEQYV.

V gene TRBV9 combines with J gene TRBJ2-3; unclear D gene. In germline, CDR1 is SGDLS, CDR2 YYNGEE. The V end was cut by 3 bases, the J end by 6 bases, with 17 bases between. The CDR3 sequence is 15 residues long. The CDR3: CASSELDGLGDTQYF. CDR3 DNA sequence: TGTGCCAGCAGCGAGCTGGACGGGTTAGGGGATACGCAGTATTTT.

This clonotype appeared a single time. The chain couples TRBV6-6 to TRBJ1-1; no definite D call. This CDR3 contains 13 residues. Germline CDR1 is MNHNY and CDR2 is SVGAGI (reference sequence). V was pared by 6 bases and J by 7 bases, with 15 bases between. CDR3 in amino acids: CASSSSDQYEAFF. CDR3 in DNA: TGTGCCAGCAGCTCCTCTGACCAGTATGAAGCTTTCTTT.

The chain couples TRBV7-8 to TRBJ2-2; 8 positions match TRBD2. The CDR3 spans 16 residues. Trimming removed 4 bases from V and 2 bases from J; junction bases left unmatched: 6. CDR1 and CDR2 (germline): SGHVS, FQNEAQ. The CDR3: CASSSFSGTNTGELFF. In nucleotides, the CDR3 is TGTGCCAGCAGCTCATTTAGCGGGACTAACACCGGGGAGCTGTTTTTT.

This clonotype was detected only once. This sequence joins TRBV7-8 and TRBJ2-1; 12 bases map to TRBD2. This CDR3 contains 18 residues. Germline loops: CDR1 SGHVS, CDR2 FQNEAQ. J gave up 3 bases and V 6 bases, and 12 bases lay outside the gene matches. This CDR3 is CASRIGLAGGRVYNEQFF. The DNA for the CDR3 is TGTGCCAGCAGGATAGGGCTAGCGGGAGGGCGCGTCTACAATGAGCAGTTCTTC.

The gene calls are TRBV7-9 and TRBJ1-1, with 9 bases identical to TRBD1. J gave up 5 bases and V 4 bases, and 14 bases lay outside the gene matches. The germline V gene has CDR1 SEHNR and CDR2 FQNEAQ (reference sequence). The length of the CDR3 is 17 residues. As DNA, the CDR3 is TGTGCCAGCAGCTCAATAACAGGGGGCGGCAAGGGAACTGAAGCTTTCTTT. Protein sequence: CASSSITGGGKGTEAFF.

The rearrangement links TRBV27 to TRBJ2-5, with TRBD1 matching 8 bases. Germline assignment: CDR1 MNHEY and CDR2 SMNVEV (reference sequence). With V trimmed by 5 bases and J by 5 bases, 7 bases remained unmatched. The CDR3 totals 14 residues. The CDR3 nucleotides are TGTGCCAGCAGTCAGGACAGGGTGGGGGAGACCCAGTACTTC. It yields the protein CASSQDRVGETQYF.

The rearrangement links TRBV7-9 to TRBJ2-7; TRBD2 aligns across 8 bases. Trimming at V came to 8 bases and at J to 7 bases, leaving 7 bases not matched to a gene. The CDR3 is 12 residues long. Per the germline V gene, CDR1 is SEHNR and CDR2 is FQNEAQ (reference sequence). The CDR3 here is CASCEAGEEQYF. In DNA, the CDR3 is TGTGCCAGCTGTGAAGCGGGAGAAGAGCAGTACTTC. Based on the CDR3 plus reference TRBV7-9 and TRBJ2-7, the full variable domain is DTGVSQNPRHKITKRGQNVTFRCDPISEHNRLYWYRQTLGQGPEFLTYFQNEAQLEKSRLLSDRFSAERPKGSFSTLEIQRTEQGDSAMYLCASCEAGEEQYFGPGTRLTVT.

The rearrangement uses TRBV27 and TRBJ2-3; no clear D gene. CDR3 length: 13 amino acids. CDR1 is MNHEY, CDR2 SMNVEV, per germline (reference sequence). The V and J ends lost 8 bases and 2 bases respectively, with 11 bases between them. CDR3 nucleotide sequence: TGTGCCAGCTGCCTGATACCCACAGATACGCAGTATTTT. Translating gives CASCLIPTDTQYF.